The present entry profiles one T cell receptor beta chain with its context. The missing conserved phenylalanine or tryptophan at the end of this CDR3 makes a read error likely. Primers used in a second PCR of about 7 to 11 cycles were a sample-barcoded 5' primer and a J-beta primer mix. The study obtained at least 3 million CDR3-containing paired-end reads from every sample. From the 5' RACE reads, TCRdb called clonotypes with MiXCR, one entry per CDR3 protein. The data hold roughly 1 million distinct CDR3 sequences, with under 30% observed a single time. The sample is drawn from a study of blood T cells in healthy people across ages. This CDR3 is 13 amino acids long. Germline V gene sequence: CDR1 MNHEY, CDR2 SMNVEV (reference sequence). Trimming removed 5 bases at V and 6 bases at J, with 10 bases between. In addition, the sample was reused for a study of T cells of mothers and their children.

J is TRBJ1-4 and V is TRBV27; D gene ambiguous. This clonotype was sampled from a girl under 10 years old in good health. Sequencing was carried out using blood. CDR3 coding DNA: TGTGCCAGCAGTCTCCAACCGCATGAAAAACTGTTTTCT. As protein: CASSLQPHEKLFS.